These T cell receptor beta chains were read from a single sample in a study of response to subunit inactivated influenza vaccine. Via MiXCR, TCRdb re-called the RT-PCR reads, giving one row per CDR3 protein. The sample includes hundreds of thousands of distinct CDR3 sequences, more than 15% of them seen just once. The sample here was PBMCs from blood, taken roughly 13 days after vaccination. These receptors originate from a man between 45 and 60 years old who received an inactivated influenza vaccine. Both conserved end residues are part of each CDR3. Fields, in order: clone size, V gene, J gene, D gene, CDR3 protein, CDR3 DNA. The D gene is left open where the match is weak. Not all rows give a size; the values are once, few, many and, for expanded clones, a class.

>many|TRBV25-1|TRBJ2-5|-
CASSRLETQYF
TGTGCCAGCAGTCGATTAGAGACCCAGTACTTC
>few|TRBV27|TRBJ2-2|-
CASSTGPGPGELFF
TGTGCCAGCAGTACCGGGCCCGGACCCGGGGAGCTGTTTTTT
>-|TRBV4-2|TRBJ2-3|TRBD2
CASSPGTSGVTDTQYF
TGTGCCAGCAGCCCGGGGACTAGCGGAGTCACAGATACGCAGTATTTT
>many|TRBV5-1|TRBJ2-7|-
CASSPVAESYEQYF
TGCGCCAGCAGCCCGGTAGCGGAATCCTACGAGCAGTACTTC
>-|TRBV6-1|TRBJ1-5|-
CASAPGAGGNQPQHF
TGTGCCAGCGCCCCGGGGGCAGGAGGCAATCAGCCCCAGCATTTT
>few|TRBV6-1|TRBJ2-2|-
CASSSSVWTGELFF
TGTGCCAGCAGCTCATCTGTATGGACCGGGGAGCTGTTTTTT
>-|TRBV29-1|TRBJ2-3|TRBD2
CSVITSGRPAAQYF
TGCAGCGTGATCACTAGCGGGAGACCGGCGGCGCAGTATTTT
>many|TRBV7-2|TRBJ2-1|-
CASSLAFDPSYNEQFF
TGTGCCAGCAGCTTAGCGTTTGACCCCTCCTACAATGAGCAGTTCTTC
>many|TRBV7-9|TRBJ2-7|-
CASSPQGQIYEQYF
TGTGCCAGCAGCCCCCAAGGACAAATCTACGAGCAGTACTTC
>few|TRBV3-1|TRBJ2-3|-
CASSQSAGADTQYF
TGTGCCAGCAGCCAATCGGCGGGCGCAGATACGCAGTATTTT
>-|TRBV20-1|TRBJ2-1|-
CSAGRMRSGKGQFF
TGCAGTGCTGGACGGATGAGGAGCGGAAAGGGGCAGTTCTTC
>-|TRBV6-2/TRBV6-3|TRBJ1-5|TRBD1
CASRKGGANQPQHF
TGTGCCAGCAGAAAAGGGGGCGCGAATCAGCCCCAGCATTTT
>-|TRBV11-1|TRBJ2-3|-
CASSLGRARDTQYF
TGTGCCAGCAGCTTAGGAAGGGCCCGGGATACGCAGTATTTT
>-|TRBV15|TRBJ2-5|-
CATSREPRETQYF
TGTGCCACCAGCAGGGAACCTCGGGAGACCCAGTACTTC
>many|TRBV18|TRBJ2-1|TRBD2
CASSPWGGRNEQFF
TGTGCCAGCTCACCATGGGGCGGGAGGAATGAGCAGTTCTTC
>-|TRBV12-3/TRBV12-4|TRBJ2-7|TRBD2
CASSLSGGSDEQYF
TGTGCCAGCAGTTTAAGCGGGGGGTCCGACGAGCAGTACTTC
>few|TRBV11-2|TRBJ2-1|-
CASSLTRTTRNEQFF
TGTGCCAGCAGCTTAACCCGGACTACACGCAATGAGCAGTTCTTC
>few|TRBV7-8|TRBJ2-3|-
CASSLAGSGSTDTQYF
TGTGCCAGCAGCTTAGCGGGGAGCGGAAGCACAGATACGCAGTATTTT
>-|TRBV12-3/TRBV12-4|TRBJ2-7|TRBD1
CASSLIRGREQYF
TGTGCCAGCAGCCTAATCAGGGGGCGAGAGCAGTACTTC
>few|TRBV10-3|TRBJ1-1|-
CATSRSSGENTEAFF
TGTGCCACATCACGGTCGTCAGGGGAGAACACTGAAGCTTTCTTT
>-|TRBV2|TRBJ2-3|TRBD1
CASNQGATDTQYF
TGTGCCAGCAATCAGGGGGCCACAGATACGCAGTATTTT
>few|TRBV5-5|TRBJ2-1|TRBD2
CASSLERGAAEQFF
TGTGCCAGCAGCTTGGAGCGGGGGGCGGCTGAGCAGTTCTTC
>-|TRBV14|TRBJ1-6|TRBD1
CASSQETGVSPLHF
TGTGCCAGCAGCCAAGAGACAGGGGTTTCACCCCTCCACTTT
>few|TRBV11-2|TRBJ1-6|-
CASSLVDTSPLHF
TGTGCCAGCAGCTTAGTAGACACTTCACCCCTCCACTTT
>few|TRBV5-6|TRBJ2-2|TRBD2
CASSLLGPGLAGDTGELFF
TGTGCCAGCAGCTTGCTGGGACCCGGACTAGCGGGAGACACCGGGGAGCTGTTTTTT
>few|TRBV12-5|TRBJ2-5|-
CASGSTGNQETQYF
TGTGCTAGTGGCTCGACAGGTAACCAAGAGACCCAGTACTTC
>few|TRBV7-2|TRBJ2-1|TRBD1
CASSLNFGQGANEQFF
TGTGCCAGCAGCTTAAACTTCGGACAGGGGGCAAATGAGCAGTTCTTC
>-|TRBV5-1|TRBJ2-1|TRBD2
CASSARLAGYNEQFF
TGCGCCAGCAGCGCGCGACTAGCGGGGTACAATGAGCAGTTCTTC
>-|TRBV6-5|TRBJ1-1|-
CASRFLETQTEAFF
TGTGCCAGCAGATTCCTAGAGACTCAAACTGAAGCTTTCTTT
>many|TRBV7-2|TRBJ2-6|-
CASSLAGVSGANVLTF
TGTGCCAGCAGCTTAGCGGGAGTCTCTGGGGCCAACGTCCTGACTTTC
>few|TRBV29-1|TRBJ1-5|-
CSVGGDNQPQHF
TGCAGCGTTGGAGGGGACAATCAGCCCCAGCATTTT
>-|TRBV4-1|TRBJ2-3|-
CASSLPVRGYTDTQYF
TGCGCCAGCAGCCTCCCTGTCCGGGGGTACACAGATACGCAGTATTTT
>few|TRBV6-1|TRBJ1-2|-
CASSERQNYGYTF
TGTGCCAGCAGTGAAAGGCAGAACTATGGCTACACCTTC
>-|TRBV5-1|TRBJ2-7|TRBD1
CASSSRDRGDEQYF
TGCGCCAGCAGCTCCCGGGACAGGGGAGACGAGCAGTACTTC
>many|TRBV5-1|TRBJ2-7|-
CASSSTLGGPYEQYF
TGCGCCAGCAGCTCAACATTGGGGGGCCCCTACGAGCAGTACTTC